The TCR beta chain described here comes from a study of blood T cell repertoires in COVID-19. The wider study: The samples span acute and convalescent COVID-19 from the United States, Italy and Spain. T cells, B-cell-depleted T cells, or PBMCs provided the cDNA or gDNA that served as material.

Original analysis: Amplification of reference gene primers provided the estimated nucleated cell counts. Libraries were prepared by immunoSEQ multiplex PCR; TCRdb keeps only in-frame clonotypes and omits some of them. That table is the source of V, J and clone size, and D and trimming were worked out from the DNA. The sample yields roughly 99,000 clones, 80% to 90% seen once. A Seattle source enrolled patients during active infection and followed them longitudinally. Germline V gene lookup returns CDR1 SGDLS and CDR2 YYNGEE. There are 16 residues in the CDR3. V trimming: 3 bases; J trimming: 3 bases; junction bases outside the gene matches: 4.

The receptor was isolated from a man in his forties or fifties with COVID-19, enrolled during active disease. The genes are TRBV9 and TRBJ2-1, with TRBD2 matching over 12 bases. The sample taken for sequencing was peripheral blood. In DNA form, the CDR3 reads TGTGCCAGCAGCGCTAGCGGGGGGGCGAACTACAATGAGCAGTTCTTC. Its protein is CASSASGGANYNEQFF.